Below are 21 T cell receptor beta chains sequenced from a single sample in a study of T cells after yellow fever vaccination. In TCRdb, the 5' RACE reads were re-called with MiXCR into one record per CDR3 protein. The sample lists about 210,000 distinct CDR3 sequences; roughly 3% were seen once. This specimen was CD4+ T cells sorted from PBMCs, taken 10 days after the yellow fever booster vaccination. These receptors were taken from a man younger than 35 who received the YFV17D yellow fever vaccine.

The sample holds one count of this clonotype. The rearrangement joins TRBV7-3 to TRBJ2-3, with 9 bases lining up with TRBD2. CDR1 is SGHTA and CDR2 is FQGTGA in the germline V gene. Trimming took 4 bases from V and 1 from J; bases not matched to a gene: 3. The CDR3 has 15 residues. CDR3 sequence reads: CASSSRTSGTDTQYF. The CDR3 nucleotides read TGTGCCAGCAGCTCCCGGACTAGCGGCACAGATACGCAGTATTTT.

This clonotype was found many times. This chain links TRBV5-1 with TRBJ1-2, with D hard to call. The germline V and J ends were trimmed by 3 bases and 4 bases, with 19 bases remaining between them. This CDR3 has 16 amino acids. Germline assignment: CDR1 SGHRS and CDR2 YFSETQ. CDR3 nucleotides: TGCGCCAGCAGCTCCCCTCTCCTCCCGGGCGGCTATGGCTACACCTTC. It translates to CASSSPLLPGGYGYTF. The full variable domain, its missing parts supplied by reference TRBV5-1 and TRBJ1-2, is KAGVTQTPRYLIKTRGQQVTLSCSPISGHRSVSWYQQTPGQGLQFLFEYFSETQRNKGNFPGRFSGRQFSNSRSEMNVSTLELGDSALYLCASSSPLLPGGYGYTFGSGTRLTVV.

This clonotype has a count of ten or more. The genes are TRBV3-1 and TRBJ2-5; D is possibly TRBD1 or TRBD2 (5 bases each). Germline V lookup: CDR1 LGHDT, CDR2 YNNKEL (reference sequence). V was cut by 3 bases and J by 1 base, with 12 bases left in between. There are 15 residues in the CDR3. The CDR3 spells CASSQAGAAQETQYF. CDR3 bases: TGTGCCAGCAGCCAGGCCGGGGCGGCCCAAGAGACCCAGTACTTC.

This clonotype came up a few times. A much larger clonotype is one base distant, so this may be a read error. The chain is built from TRBV6-2 or TRBV6-3 and TRBJ1-1, with 8 bases aligning to TRBD1. J was trimmed by 4 bases and V by 6 bases; bases with no gene match: 1. Per the germline V gene, CDR1 is MNHEY and CDR2 is SVGEGT. CDR3 length equals 12 residues. CDR3 nucleotide sequence: TGTGCCAGCAGCACAGGGGGCACTGAAGCTTTCTTT. This encodes CASSTGGTEAFF.

The chain has TRBV4-2 and TRBJ2-3; TRBD1 aligns across 9 bases. This CDR3 is 17 amino acids long. Trimming took 2 bases from V and 2 from J; bases not matched to a gene: 8. In germline, CDR1 is LGHNA, CDR2 YNFKEQ. The CDR3 bases are TGTGCCAGCAGCCAAAACAGGGGGCAGGCAATCACAGATACGCAGTATTTT. This encodes CASSQNRGQAITDTQYF.

This clonotype was seen a few times. This chain connects TRBV28 to TRBJ2-3, with 9 bases that match TRBD2. Germline lookup yields CDR1 MDHEN and CDR2 SYDVKM. The CDR3 runs 15 residues. J was trimmed by 4 bases and V by 7 bases; bases with no gene match: 9. The CDR3 reads CASNLAGALPDTQYF. The CDR3 DNA follows: TGTGCCAGCAACTTAGCGGGGGCCCTCCCAGATACGCAGTATTTT.

There are a few counts of this clonotype. The V gene is TRBV20-1, the J gene TRBJ2-7, with D perhaps TRBD1 or TRBD2 (7 bases each). Germline CDR1 is DFQATT and CDR2 is SNEGSKA (reference sequence). V lost 3 bases and J lost 4, with 13 bases in between. This CDR3 spans 13 amino acids. The CDR3 loop reads CSASVRGGYEQYV. CDR3 nucleotide sequence: TGCAGTGCTAGCGTCAGGGGGGGTTACGAGCAGTACGTC.

This clonotype showed up many times. The rearrangement uses TRBV5-4 and TRBJ1-4; a possible D gene is TRBD1 (5 bases). Germline V gene sequence: CDR1 SGHNT, CDR2 YYREEE (reference sequence). Trimming removed 2 bases at V and 3 bases at J, with 8 bases between. The CDR3 loop spans 14 amino acids. The CDR3 here is CASSLKGSNEKLFF. In nucleotides, the CDR3 is TGTGCCAGCAGCTTAAAGGGGTCTAATGAAAAACTGTTTTTT.

This clonotype was recorded many times. The chain has TRBV20-1 and TRBJ1-2, with unresolved D. Trimming cost V 1 base and J 7 bases, with 13 bases left between them. The CDR3 totals 13 residues. The V gene's germline CDR1 is DFQATT and CDR2 SNEGSKA (reference sequence). In nucleotides, the CDR3 is TGCAGTGCTAGAGCCCCCCTCCATACTGGCTACACCTTC. It codes for CSARAPLHTGYTF.

This clonotype was counted at least ten times. The chain employs TRBV29-1 and TRBJ2-7, with D possibly TRBD1 on 5 matching bases. This CDR3 comprises 12 residues. Germline CDR1 reads SQVTM; CDR2 reads ANQGSEA. Trimming removed 4 bases at V and 2 bases at J, with 9 bases between. DNA of the CDR3: TGCAGCGTTGCAGGGTTTGCCTACGAGCAGTACTTC. Protein: CSVAGFAYEQYF.

The gene calls are TRBV4-3 and TRBJ1-2, with a weak D call TRBD1 (5 bases). Trimming shortened V by 0 bases and J by 4 bases, and 15 bases separated the two germline ends. Germline V gives CDR1 LGHNA, CDR2 YSLEER. This CDR3 is built from 16 residues. CDR3 nucleotides: TGCGCCAGCAGCCAAGATCTAATCGGGACTACCTATGGCTACACCTTC. Protein: CASSQDLIGTTYGYTF.

This clonotype was seen repeatedly, ten times or more. The V and J genes are TRBV19 and TRBJ2-7; no clear D. Trimming cost V 6 bases and J 0 bases, with 6 bases left between them. CDR1 and CDR2 (germline): LNHDA, SQIVND (reference sequence). The length of the CDR3 is 12 residues. The CDR3 DNA reads as TGTGCCAGTAGCGCCCACTCCTACGAGCAGTACTTC. Translating gives CASSAHSYEQYF.

The CDR3 here is CASSQQGAVGYGYTF. CDR3 coding DNA: TGTGCCAGCAGCCAACAGGGGGCTGTGGGCTATGGCTACACCTTC. V usage is TRBV7-2 and J usage is TRBJ1-2; 9 bases are shared with TRBD1. V lost 5 bases to trimming and J lost 4 bases; unmatched junction nucleotides: 8. CDR3 length: 15 amino acids. CDR1 is SGHTA and CDR2 is FQGNSA in the germline V gene. The complete variable domain, with remaining parts taken from reference TRBV7-2 and TRBJ1-2, reads GAGVSQSPSNKVTEKGKDVELRCDPISGHTALYWYRQSLGQGLEFLIYFQGNSAPDKSGLPSDRFSAERTGGSVSTLTIQRTQQEDSAVYLCASSQQGAVGYGYTFGSGTRLTVV.

Only a few counts were recorded for this clonotype. The chain is built from TRBV24-1 and TRBJ2-3; 7 bases align to TRBD1. The ends lost 5 bases at V and 2 bases at J; junction bases unmatched: 6. Germline CDR1 reads KGHDR; CDR2 reads SFDVKD. There are 15 residues in the CDR3. This chain's CDR3 is CATSGGQGVTDTQYF. The CDR3 DNA sequence: TGTGCCACCAGTGGTGGGCAGGGGGTCACAGATACGCAGTATTTT.

At least ten counts were recorded for this clonotype. DNA of the CDR3: TGTGCCAGCAGCCAAGATACGGGGGCGAATGAAAAACTGTTTTTT. This sequence encodes CASSQDTGANEKLFF. V gene TRBV3-1 combines with J gene TRBJ1-4; tentatively, D is TRBD1 (6 bases). Germline loops: CDR1 LGHDT, CDR2 YNNKEL (reference sequence). The CDR3 has 15 residues. V was cut by 0 bases and J by 5 bases, with 10 bases left in between. The full variable domain, with the rest looked up from reference TRBV3-1 and TRBJ1-4, is DTAVSQTPKYLVTQMGNDKSIKCEQNLGHDTMYWYKQDSKKFLKIMFSYNNKELIINETVPNRFSPKSPDKAHLNLHINSLELGDSAVYFCASSQDTGANEKLFFGSGTQLSVL.

This clonotype was counted many times. V is TRBV20-1 and J is TRBJ1-1; TRBD1 matches 7 bases. The CDR3 contains 14 residues. Germline-derived CDR1 and CDR2 are DFQATT and SNEGSKA (reference sequence). The ends lost 6 bases at V and 2 bases at J; junction bases unmatched: 9. CDR3 sequence reads: CSATGVWLNTEAFF. The DNA of the CDR3 is TGCAGTGCCACAGGGGTCTGGCTAAACACTGAAGCTTTCTTT.

There are a few counts of this clonotype. The chain employs TRBV11-2 and TRBJ1-5; possible D gene TRBD1, 5 bases. CDR3 size: 15 residues. Trimming took off 5 bases at V and 4 bases at J, with 15 bases between the two ends. Germline values: CDR1 SGHAT, CDR2 FQNNGV. DNA for the CDR3: TGTGCCAGCAGCCCCGGGACGGGGATGAATCAGCCCCAGCATTTT. As protein: CASSPGTGMNQPQHF.

There are many counts of this clonotype. This chain connects TRBV23-1 to TRBJ2-7, with a weak D call TRBD1 (6 bases). TRBV23-1 is placed among ORFs of uncertain function. The CDR3 has 15 amino acids. V was cut by 6 bases and J by 3 bases, with 18 bases left in between. In nucleotides, the CDR3 is TGCGCCAGCAGAATTACAGGGACGGGGTACTACGAGCAGTACGTC. This codes for CASRITGTGYYEQYV.

The table lists this clonotype with a few counts. This chain connects TRBV12-3 or TRBV12-4 to TRBJ1-5; tentative D call: TRBD1 (6 bases). The ends were cut back, 6 bases at V and 7 bases at J, with 19 bases in the middle. This CDR3 region has 15 residues. The CDR3: CASSIQGTSGQPQHF. CDR3 coding DNA: TGTGCCAGCAGCATTCAAGGGACAAGCGGACAGCCCCAGCATTTT.

The chain recombines TRBV4-3 with TRBJ1-1; D is uncertain. Trimming stripped 6 bases from V and 3 bases from J, with 11 bases between. CDR3 length equals 13 residues. The germline V gene encodes CDR1 LGHNA and CDR2 YSLEER. CDR3 DNA: TGCGCCAGCAGTCTCGCCTGGGACACTGAAGCTTTCTTT. Translated, it gives CASSLAWDTEAFF.

The genes are TRBV20-1 and TRBJ1-6, with 8 positions matching TRBD1. Trimming cost V 3 bases and J 8 bases; bases outside gene matches: 6. CDR3 size: 14 residues. The germline V gene has CDR1 DFQATT and CDR2 SNEGSKA (reference sequence). This CDR3 reads CSASDRGHYSPLHF. The CDR3 DNA reads TGCAGTGCTAGTGACAGGGGCCATTATTCACCCCTCCACTTT.